These T cell receptor beta chains were read from a single sample in a study of T cell responses to AZD1222 COVID-19 vaccine. Generated by immunoSEQ multiplex PCR, the TCRdb table keeps only in-frame clones and is missing some. The table records over 70,000 clones, around 85% of them present only once. The specimen comprised peripheral blood, sampled on day 0 of AZD1222 vaccination. All receptors come from an adult in good health. CDR3s include the opening cysteine and the closing phenylalanine or tryptophan. A D gene is named only where the DNA matches it firmly. Some rows have no size entry. The others give once, few or many, or a class for an expanded clone.

TRBV5-6	-	-	TRBJ2-6	CASSVLRLQGGTGANVLTF	TGTGCCAGCAGCGTACTACGGTTACAGGGAGGTACTGGGGCCAACGTCCTGACTTTC
TRBV7-9	few	-	TRBJ2-7	CASSLVGGQQYF	TGTGCCAGCAGCTTAGTAGGAGGACAGCAGTACTTC
TRBV2	-	-	TRBJ1-5	CASSEYAGVVWDQPQHF	TGTGCCAGCAGTGAGTATGCAGGGGTGGTGTGGGATCAGCCCCAGCATTTT
TRBV4-2	-	-	TRBJ2-7	CASSQQGGLQMDEQYF	TGTGCCAGCAGCCAACAAGGGGGGCTCCAGATGGACGAGCAGTACTTC
TRBV18	-	-	TRBJ2-5	CASSEVFGPAETQYF	TGTGCCAGCTCAGAGGTTTTCGGCCCCGCGGAGACCCAGTACTTC
TRBV10-1	few	TRBD1	TRBJ2-1	CASSEWTGGSYNEQFF	TGCGCCAGCAGTGAGTGGACAGGGGGTTCCTACAATGAGCAGTTCTTC
TRBV27	-	-	TRBJ1-6	CASSPQGWNSPLHF	TGTGCCAGCAGTCCTCAGGGGTGGAATTCACCCCTCCACTTT
TRBV5-6	-	TRBD1	TRBJ2-3	CASSDDLRDRGTDTQYF	TGTGCCAGCAGCGACGACCTCCGGGACAGGGGCACAGATACGCAGTATTTT
TRBV7-9	-	-	TRBJ1-5	CASSITGGNQPQHF	TGTGCCAGCAGTATTACGGGGGGCAACCAGCCCCAGCATTTT
TRBV27	-	-	TRBJ2-7	CASSLLTGTGTYEQYF	TGTGCCAGCAGTTTATTAACCGGGACCGGCACCTACGAGCAGTACTTC
TRBV6-6	-	-	TRBJ2-7	CASSRFAGLAGSYEQYF	TGTGCCAGCAGCCGATTTGCAGGGTTGGCGGGCTCCTACGAGCAGTACTTC
TRBV14	-	-	TRBJ2-5	CASSPLGGGGETQYF	TGTGCCAGCAGCCCCTTAGGGGGAGGGGGAGAGACCCAGTACTTC
TRBV18	-	TRBD1	TRBJ2-7	CASSPRDRAYEQYF	TGTGCCAGCTCACCTCGGGACAGGGCCTACGAGCAGTACTTC
TRBV19	-	-	TRBJ1-2	CASSTRQRPAYGYTF	TGTGCCAGTAGTACAAGACAAAGGCCAGCCTATGGCTACACCTTC
TRBV28	-	-	TRBJ1-5	CASRKDGGNQPQHF	TGTGCCAGCAGGAAGGACGGGGGCAATCAGCCCCAGCATTTT
TRBV19	-	-	TRBJ2-3	CASSIVGQAHTDTQYF	TGTGCCAGTAGTATAGTCGGTCAGGCTCATACGGATACGCAGTATTTT
TRBV24-1	-	-	TRBJ2-3	CATSTSQGIDTQYF	TGTGCCACCAGTACGTCTCAGGGTATAGATACGCAGTATTTT
TRBV19	-	TRBD1	TRBJ1-5	CASHVGTGLGQPQHF	TGTGCCAGTCATGTCGGGACAGGGTTGGGTCAGCCCCAGCATTTT
TRBV5-6	-	-	TRBJ1-1	CASSLGKGANTEAFF	TGTGCCAGCAGCTTGGGTAAGGGAGCGAACACTGAAGCTTTCTTT
TRBV6-2/TRBV6-3	medium-sized	TRBD2	TRBJ2-1	CASSLAGTPNEQFF	TGTGCCAGCAGTCTAGCGGGAACCCCCAATGAGCAGTTCTTC
TRBV4-1	-	-	TRBJ2-1	CASSQEGLSYNEQFF	TGCGCCAGCAGCCAAGAGGGACTCTCCTACAATGAGCAGTTCTTC
TRBV4-1	once	TRBD1	TRBJ2-7	CASSPPFGTGVSYEQYF	TGCGCCAGCAGCCCCCCCTTTGGGACAGGGGTTTCCTACGAGCAGTACTTC
TRBV13	-	TRBD1	TRBJ1-6	CASSLRALQGARYNSPLHF	TGTGCCAGCAGCTTAAGGGCTTTACAGGGGGCGAGGTATAATTCACCCCTCCACTTT
TRBV11-2	-	-	TRBJ2-1	CASSFSTSNNEQFF	TGTGCCAGCAGCTTTTCGACTAGTAACAATGAGCAGTTCTTC
TRBV5-1	-	TRBD2	TRBJ2-1	CASSFERTSSNNEQFF	TGCGCCAGCAGCTTCGAAAGGACTAGCAGTAACAATGAGCAGTTCTTC
TRBV5-1	-	-	TRBJ2-3	CASRLGGGTDTQYF	TGCGCCAGCCGACTAGGGGGGGGCACAGATACGCAGTATTTT
TRBV5-8	-	TRBD2	TRBJ2-1	CASSLGLAGAGTRNEQFF	TGTGCCAGCAGCTTGGGCCTAGCGGGAGCGGGGACACGCAATGAGCAGTTCTTC
TRBV6-5	-	-	TRBJ1-1	CASSHQKGDTEAFF	TGTGCCAGCAGTCACCAAAAGGGGGACACTGAAGCTTTCTTT
TRBV6-6	-	-	TRBJ1-1	CASKGGPNEAFF	TGTGCCAGCAAGGGGGGGCCCAACGAAGCTTTCTTT
TRBV7-2	-	TRBD2	TRBJ2-1	CASSRGGGAYNEQFF	TGTGCCAGCAGCCGCGGCGGGGGGGCGTACAATGAGCAGTTCTTC
TRBV5-1	-	-	TRBJ2-7	CASNLGQGWDEQYF	TGCGCCAGCAACCTCGGGCAGGGGTGGGACGAGCAGTACTTC
TRBV7-2	-	-	TRBJ2-7	CASSLPPLYEQYF	TGTGCCAGCAGCCTCCCCCCCCTCTACGAGCAGTACTTC
TRBV2	-	-	TRBJ2-7	CASSRNPHEQYF	TGTGCCAGCAGCCGCAACCCTCATGAGCAGTACTTC